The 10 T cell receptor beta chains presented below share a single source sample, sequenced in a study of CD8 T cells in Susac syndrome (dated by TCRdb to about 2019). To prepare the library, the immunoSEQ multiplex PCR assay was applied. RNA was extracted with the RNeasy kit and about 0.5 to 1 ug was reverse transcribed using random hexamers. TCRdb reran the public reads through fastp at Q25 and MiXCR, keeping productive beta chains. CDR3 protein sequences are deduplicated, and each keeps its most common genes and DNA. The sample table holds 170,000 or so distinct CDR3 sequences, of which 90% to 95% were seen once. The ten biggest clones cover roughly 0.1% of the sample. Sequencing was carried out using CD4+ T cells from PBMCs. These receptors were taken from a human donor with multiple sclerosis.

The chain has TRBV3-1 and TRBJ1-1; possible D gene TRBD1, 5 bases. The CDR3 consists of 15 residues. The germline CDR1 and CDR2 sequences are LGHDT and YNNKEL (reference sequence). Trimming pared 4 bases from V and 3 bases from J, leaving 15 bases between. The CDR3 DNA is TGTGCCAGCAGCCTTCGGACGGGAGGGGACACTGAAGCTTTCTTT. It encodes CASSLRTGGDTEAFF.

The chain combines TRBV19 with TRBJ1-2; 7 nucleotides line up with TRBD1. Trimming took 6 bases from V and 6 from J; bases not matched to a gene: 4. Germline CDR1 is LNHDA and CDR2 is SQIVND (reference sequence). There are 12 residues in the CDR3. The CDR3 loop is CASRTGSDGYTF. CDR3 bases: TGTGCCAGTAGGACAGGGAGCGATGGCTACACCTTC.

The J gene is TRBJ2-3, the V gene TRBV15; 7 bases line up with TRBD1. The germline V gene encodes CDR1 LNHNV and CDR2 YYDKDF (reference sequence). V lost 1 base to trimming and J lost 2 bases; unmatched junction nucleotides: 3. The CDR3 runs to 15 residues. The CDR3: CATSRGGQVTDTQYF. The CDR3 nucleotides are TGTGCCACCAGCAGAGGCGGACAGGTCACAGATACGCAGTATTTT. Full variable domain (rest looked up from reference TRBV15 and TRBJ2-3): DAMVIQNPRYQVTQFGKPVTLSCSQTLNHNVMYWYQQKSSQAPKLLFHYYDKDFNNEADTPDNFQSRRPNTSFCFLDIRSPGLGDTAMYLCATSRGGQVTDTQYFGPGTRLTVL.

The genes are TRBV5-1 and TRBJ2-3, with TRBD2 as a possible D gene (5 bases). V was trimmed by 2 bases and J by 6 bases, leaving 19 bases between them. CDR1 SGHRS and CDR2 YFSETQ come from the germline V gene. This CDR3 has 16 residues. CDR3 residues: CASSFGQVAGMDTQYF. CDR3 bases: TGCGCCAGCAGCTTTGGGCAGGTCGCGGGTATGGATACGCAGTATTTT.

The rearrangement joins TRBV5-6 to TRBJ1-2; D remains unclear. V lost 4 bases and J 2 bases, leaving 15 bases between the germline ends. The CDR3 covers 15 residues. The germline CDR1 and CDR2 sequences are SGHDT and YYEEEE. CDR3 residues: CASSVTDWKNYGYTF. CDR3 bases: TGTGCCAGCAGCGTAACGGACTGGAAGAACTATGGCTACACCTTC.

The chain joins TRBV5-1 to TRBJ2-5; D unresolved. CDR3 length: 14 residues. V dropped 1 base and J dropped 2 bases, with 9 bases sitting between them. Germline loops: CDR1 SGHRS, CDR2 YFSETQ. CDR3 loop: CASSLNAAQETQYF. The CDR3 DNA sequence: TGCGCCAGCAGCTTGAATGCAGCGCAAGAGACCCAGTACTTC.

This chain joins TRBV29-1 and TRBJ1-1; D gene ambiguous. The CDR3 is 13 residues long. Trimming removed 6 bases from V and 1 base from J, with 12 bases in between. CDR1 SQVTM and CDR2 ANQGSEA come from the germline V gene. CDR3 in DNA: TGCAGCGTCCGTGCCCCAGGGAACACTGAAGCTTTCTTT. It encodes CSVRAPGNTEAFF. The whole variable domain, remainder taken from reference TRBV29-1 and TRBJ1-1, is SAVISQKPSRDICQRGTSLTIQCQVDSQVTMMFWYRQQPGQSLTLIATANQGSEATYESGFVIDKFPISRPNLTFSTLTVSNMSPEDSSIYLCSVRAPGNTEAFFGQGTRLTVV.

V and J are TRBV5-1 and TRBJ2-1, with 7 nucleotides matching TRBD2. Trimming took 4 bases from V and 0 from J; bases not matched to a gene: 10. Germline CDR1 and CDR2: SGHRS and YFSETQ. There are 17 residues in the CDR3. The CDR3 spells CASSKTVGDYSYNEQFF. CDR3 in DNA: TGCGCCAGCAGCAAGACCGTAGGGGACTACTCCTACAATGAGCAGTTCTTC.

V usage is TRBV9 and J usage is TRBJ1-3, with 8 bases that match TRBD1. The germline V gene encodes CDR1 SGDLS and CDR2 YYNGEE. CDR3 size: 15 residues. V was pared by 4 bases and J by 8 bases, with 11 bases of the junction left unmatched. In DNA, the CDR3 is TGTGCCAGCAGCCTAACAGGGGGAGAGTATGACACCATATATTTT. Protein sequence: CASSLTGGEYDTIYF.

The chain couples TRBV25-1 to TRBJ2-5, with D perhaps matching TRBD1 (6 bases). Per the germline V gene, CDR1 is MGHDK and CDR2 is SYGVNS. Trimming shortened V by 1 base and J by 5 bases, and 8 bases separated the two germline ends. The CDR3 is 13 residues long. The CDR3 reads CASSEWQGETQYF. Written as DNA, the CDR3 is TGTGCCAGCAGTGAATGGCAGGGGGAGACCCAGTACTTC.